This record concerns one TCR beta chain sequence. The antigen remains unidentified. This record belongs to a study of cytotoxic CD8 clonotypes in ibrutinib-treated CLL. Study details: Patients gave response samples after a median around eleven months of treatment, range 6 to 36.

The CDR3 extends over 13 amino acids. Germline V gene data show CDR1 as LGHNA and CDR2 as YSLEER. Trimming removed 2 bases at V and 6 bases at J, with 11 bases between. Study-wide points: A difference in sampling times existed between sustained-remission and progressing patients. Contraction or stability on treatment was seen for public clonotypes, which were uncommon. Baseline-level clonality went beyond age-matched healthy donors and moved in step with circulating CD8+ T-cell counts.

Only in-frame clones appear in the TCRdb table, and some are missing; sequencing was by immunoSEQ multiplex PCR. The data contain about 68,000 clones, around 65% of them singletons. The sequencing used PBMCs, collected after 12 months of ibrutinib treatment. This chain joins TRBV4-3 and TRBJ2-7, with D possibly matching TRBD1 (5 bases). The TCR was taken from a human donor with chronic lymphocytic leukemia. DNA for the CDR3: TGCGCCAGCAGCCAAACTCAGGGCGCCGAGCAGTACTTC. Protein sequence: CASSQTQGAEQYF.